The 22 T cell receptor beta chains below come from one sample, sequenced in a study of tumor-infiltrating lymphocytes in primary liver carcinoma. Out of unsorted whole blood came the blood RNA, and germline DNA was extracted as well. Synthesis of TCR beta cDNA was carried out from about 0.55 ug total RNA with a constant-region primer. Slightly modified ARM-PCR served as the procedure for the TCR beta libraries. These libraries came from three rounds of nested multiplex PCR. The first two PCR rounds used TRBV1-TRBV30 forward primers with a C-beta reverse primer, roughly 10 cycles each. Each CDR3 protein gets one entry after TCRdb re-called the multiplex PCR reads with MiXCR. The sample carries fewer than 350,000 distinct CDR3 sequences, approximately 60% recorded once. The sequenced sample consisted of peripheral blood. These receptor sequences come from a man aged 40-55 years with primary liver carcinoma and hepatitis B virus infection.

Concerning this clonotype: This may be a read error: a much more frequent sequence differs by one nucleotide. The chain uses TRBV4-1 and TRBJ2-4, with D possibly being TRBD1 or TRBD2 (5 bases each). V gave up 1 base and J gave up 8 bases, with 12 bases separating them. The CDR3 length is 14 residues. The germline CDR1 and CDR2 sequences are MGHRA and YSYEKL. The CDR3 spells CASSQGTGLDIQYF. The CDR3 nucleotides read TGCGCCAGCAGCCAAGGGACGGGGCTGGACATTCAGTACTTC.

On this clonotype: One junction end does not reproduce the germline sequence, and a read error may be involved. The V gene is TRBV11-1, the J gene TRBJ2-1; 8 nucleotides match TRBD1. Germline-derived CDR1 and CDR2 are SGHAT and FQDESV (reference sequence). CDR3 size: 15 residues. The CDR3 is CVSSSSRQGRNEQFF. CDR3 nucleotide sequence: TGTGTCAGCAGCTCTAGCCGACAGGGGCGAAATGAGCAGTTCTTC.

The rearrangement links TRBV5-1 to TRBJ2-7; D is possibly TRBD1 (6 bases). Germline V gene sequence: CDR1 SGHRS, CDR2 YFSETQ. V lost 1 base to trimming and J lost 0 bases, with 11 bases between them. This CDR3 region has 15 residues. In DNA, the CDR3 is TGCGCCAGCAGCTTGACAGGGAGTAACTCCTACGAGCAGTACTTC. This codes for CASSLTGSNSYEQYF.

This clonotype was detected only a few times. The chain joins TRBV7-9 to TRBJ2-3, with D maybe TRBD2 (6 bases). The CDR3 consists of 14 residues. V lost 2 bases, J lost 7 bases, and 13 bases lay in between. Germline lookup yields CDR1 SEHNR and CDR2 FQNEAQ (reference sequence). As DNA, the CDR3 is TGTGCCAGCAGCTTACGGGACTTTACGAATACGCAGTATTTT. Protein product: CASSLRDFTNTQYF.

This clonotype was detected once. This sequence joins TRBV6-2 or TRBV6-3 and TRBJ1-1; TRBD1 matches 8 bases. CDR1 and CDR2 (germline): MNHEY, SVGEGT. Trimming took 2 bases from V and 5 from J; bases not matched to a gene: 10. The CDR3 covers 16 residues. This CDR3 is CASSYDSAGGETEAFF. CDR3 bases: TGTGCCAGCAGTTACGATAGCGCAGGGGGCGAAACTGAAGCTTTCTTT.

The chain is built from TRBV29-1 and TRBJ2-5; weak D call: TRBD2 (5 bases). CDR1 SQVTM and CDR2 ANQGSEA come from the germline V gene. Trimming pared 4 bases from V and 5 bases from J, leaving 17 bases between. The CDR3 sequence is 14 residues long. The CDR3 DNA follows: TGCAGCGTTGCCCCAGGAGGCGGTCTCGAGACCCAGTACTTC. Translating it yields CSVAPGGGLETQYF.

The genes are TRBV6-6 and TRBJ2-3, with 9 bases lining up with TRBD1. Per the germline V gene, CDR1 is MNHNY and CDR2 is SVGAGI (reference sequence). The CDR3 is made up of 14 amino acids. Losses at the gene ends were 7 bases for V and 2 bases for J; bases not matched to a gene: 4. The CDR3 coding sequence is TGTGCCAGCAACTGGGACAGGGCCACAGATACGCAGTATTTT. Residues: CASNWDRATDTQYF.

Remarks on this clonotype: This may stem from a read error, because a much larger clone lies one nucleotide away. The chain employs TRBV6-2 or TRBV6-3 and TRBJ2-1; 8 nucleotides agree with TRBD1. The germline gives CDR1 MNHEY, CDR2 SVGEGT. This CDR3 has 15 residues. This chain's CDR3 is CASSVQGAPYNEQVF. In DNA form, the CDR3 reads TGTGCCAGCAGCGTCCAGGGGGCGCCTTACAATGAGCAGGTCTTC.

Concerning this clonotype: Lacking the conserved final phenylalanine or tryptophan, this CDR3 likely reflects a read error. CDR3 bases: TGTGCCAGTACCCGTGGGAGTTCCACCTACGACCAGTACCTC. This gives the protein CASTRGSSTYDQYL. The chain uses TRBV11-2 and TRBJ2-7; D is perhaps TRBD2 (5 bases). Germline CDR1 is SGHAT and CDR2 is FQNNGV. The CDR3 spans 14 residues.

In the case of this clonotype: A much larger clone lies a single base off, so this may be a read error. The chain links TRBV6-2 or TRBV6-3 to TRBJ2-7; D possibly corresponds to TRBD1 (6 bases). This CDR3 contains 13 residues. Germline V gene lookup returns CDR1 MNHEY and CDR2 SVGEGT. With 7 bases removed from V and 3 bases from J, the gap between germline ends came to 13 bases. In DNA form, the CDR3 reads TGTGCCAGCAACACCCAGGGACACTACGAGCAGTACTTC. Translated: CASNTQGHYEQYF.

The rearrangement links TRBV11-2 to TRBJ2-5, with D perhaps TRBD1 or TRBD2 (6 bases each). The CDR3 consists of 13 residues. V lost 6 bases, J lost 4 bases, and 12 bases lay in between. Germline V gives CDR1 SGHAT, CDR2 FQNNGV. This CDR3 reads CASRETGAETQYF. In DNA, the CDR3 is TGTGCCAGCAGGGAAACGGGGGCAGAGACCCAGTACTTC.

The V call is TRBV6-1, the J call TRBJ2-4; 9 bases match TRBD2. V shed 1 base and J 0 bases; nucleotides not matched to a gene: 4. Germline V gene data show CDR1 as MNHNS and CDR2 as SASEGT. The CDR3 has 17 amino acids. CDR3 DNA sequence: TGTGCCAGCAGTGAAGTGAGTAGCGGGAGAGCCAAAAACATTCAGTACTTC. It encodes CASSEVSSGRAKNIQYF.

V is TRBV11-3 and J is TRBJ2-2; the D is unclear. The CDR3 is 15 residues long. V shed 3 bases and J shed 4 bases, with 12 bases lying between them. The germline CDR1 and CDR2 sequences are SGHNT and YENEEA. The DNA for the CDR3 is TGTGCCAGCAGCTTCCATTCAAGGGTCACCGGGGAGCTGTTTTTT. Residues: CASSFHSRVTGELFF.

Worth noting for this clonotype: Mismatch with germline at one junction end may stem from a read error. V usage is TRBV29-1 and J usage is TRBJ2-7; 8 bases map to TRBD2. This CDR3 contains 16 residues. Per the germline V gene, CDR1 is SQVTM and CDR2 is ANQGSEA. CDR3 amino acids: CSVEDPQGGRSYEQYF. CDR3 nucleotides: TGTAGCGTTGAAGACCCACAGGGCGGGAGGTCCTACGAGCAGTACTTC.

Concerning this clonotype: The junction does not match germline at one end; this may be a read error. The genes are TRBV6-2 or TRBV6-3 and TRBJ2-3; TRBD1 matches at 8 bases. This CDR3 comprises 14 residues. Per the germline V gene, CDR1 is MNHEY and CDR2 is SVGEGT. CDR3 in amino acids: CTSRDRGITDTQYF. For the CDR3, the DNA is TGTACCAGCAGAGACAGGGGAATCACAGATACGCAGTATTTT.

As concerns this clonotype: Compared with germline, one end of the junction differs, possibly owing to a read error. CDR3 protein: CAGSLAGLQFF. DNA of the CDR3: TGTGCCGGCAGCTTAGCGGGTTTGCAGTTCTTC. The chain employs TRBV7-9 and TRBJ2-1; 7 nucleotides align to TRBD2. Germline V gives CDR1 SEHNR, CDR2 FQNEAQ (reference sequence). The CDR3 runs 11 residues.

V and J are TRBV5-1 and TRBJ1-2; D is unclear. Trimming cost V 0 bases and J 7 bases, with 16 bases left between them. The germline gives CDR1 SGHRS, CDR2 YFSETQ. The CDR3 length is 15 residues. CDR3 protein: CASSLAGPTRGGYTF. The CDR3 coding sequence is TGCGCCAGCAGCTTGGCCGGCCCCACTCGGGGTGGCTACACCTTC.

With regard to this clonotype: This clone may be a read error of a much larger clone one base away. The chain recombines TRBV30 with TRBJ1-2, with 7 bases fitting TRBD1. The CDR3 consists of 13 residues. Germline CDR1 GTSNPN, CDR2 SVGIG (reference sequence). Here the CDR3 reads CAWRQTGDYGYSF. The CDR3, as DNA: TGTGCCTGGAGACAAACAGGGGACTATGGCTACTCCTTC.

In the case of this clonotype: This may come from a read error, since a much larger clone is one base off. The V gene is TRBV4-1, the J gene TRBJ2-3, with D tentatively TRBD1 (6 bases). Gene TRBJ1-5 matches the end of the DNA better, so the J call may be wrong. The CDR3 is 15 amino acids. CDR1 is MGHRA, CDR2 YSYEKL, per germline. For the CDR3, the DNA is TGCGCCAGCAGCCTCAGGGGCCTACTGACGAATACGCAGCATTTT. As protein: CASSLRGLLTNTQHF.

This clonotype was recorded many times. The J gene is TRBJ1-2, the V gene TRBV6-5; D remains ambiguous. The CDR3 extends over 14 amino acids. Germline V gives CDR1 MNHEY, CDR2 SVGAGI. Trimming took off 6 bases at V and 5 bases at J, with 16 bases between the two ends. DNA of the CDR3: TGTGCCAGCAGGAACCACAGACAACTGTATGGCTACACCTTC. Amino acids: CASRNHRQLYGYTF.

Turning to this clonotype: Compared with germline, one end of the junction differs, possibly owing to a read error. The chain carries TRBV5-5 and TRBJ2-5, with D possibly TRBD2 on 6 matching bases. This CDR3 region has 15 residues. CDR1 is SGHKS, CDR2 YYEKEE, per germline (reference sequence). The CDR3 bases are TGTGCCAGCAGCTTCGGCAGGAGGGCCCTAGAGATCCAGTACTTC. Amino acid sequence: CASSFGRRALEIQYF.

On this clonotype: A much larger clone differs by one base, so this may be a read error. The V gene is TRBV12-3 or TRBV12-4, the J gene TRBJ2-5, with D perhaps TRBD1 or TRBD2 (5 bases each). CDR3 length equals 15 residues. CDR3 sequence (DNA): TGTACCAGCAGTTTAGCGCTCCAGGGACCAAAGACCCAGTACTTC. Protein: CTSSLALQGPKTQYF.